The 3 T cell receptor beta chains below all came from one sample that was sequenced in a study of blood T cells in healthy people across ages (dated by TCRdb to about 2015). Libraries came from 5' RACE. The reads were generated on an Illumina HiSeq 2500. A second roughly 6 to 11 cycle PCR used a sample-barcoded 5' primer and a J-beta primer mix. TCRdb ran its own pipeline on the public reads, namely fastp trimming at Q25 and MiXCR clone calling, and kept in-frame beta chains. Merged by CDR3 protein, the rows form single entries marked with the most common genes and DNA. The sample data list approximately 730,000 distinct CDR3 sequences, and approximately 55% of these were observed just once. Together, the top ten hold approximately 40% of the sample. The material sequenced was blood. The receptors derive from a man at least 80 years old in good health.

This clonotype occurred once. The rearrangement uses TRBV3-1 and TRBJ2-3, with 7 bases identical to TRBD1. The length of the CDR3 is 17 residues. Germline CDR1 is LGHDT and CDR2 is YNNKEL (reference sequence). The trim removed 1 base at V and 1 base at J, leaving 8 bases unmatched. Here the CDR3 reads CASSQAGQARRTDTQYF. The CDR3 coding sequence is TGTGCCAGCAGCCAAGCCGGACAGGCACGCCGCACAGATACGCAGTATTTT.

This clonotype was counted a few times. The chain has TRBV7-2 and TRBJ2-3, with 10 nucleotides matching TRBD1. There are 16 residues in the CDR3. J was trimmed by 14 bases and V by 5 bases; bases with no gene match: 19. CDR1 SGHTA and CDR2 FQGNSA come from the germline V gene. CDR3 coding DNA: TGTGCCAGCAGCCCGTCGGACAGGGGGGCTCACAGATACGCGTATTTT. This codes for CASSPSDRGAHRYAYF. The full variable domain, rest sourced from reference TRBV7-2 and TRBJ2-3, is GAGVSQSPSNKVTEKGKDVELRCDPISGHTALYWYRQSLGQGLEFLIYFQGNSAPDKSGLPSDRFSAERTGGSVSTLTIQRTQQEDSAVYLCASSPSDRGAHRYAYFGPGTRLTVL.

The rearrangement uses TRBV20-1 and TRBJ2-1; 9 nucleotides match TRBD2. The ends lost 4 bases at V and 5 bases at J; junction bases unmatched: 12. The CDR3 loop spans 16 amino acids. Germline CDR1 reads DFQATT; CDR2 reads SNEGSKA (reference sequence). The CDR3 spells CSATHPRGGSDNEQFF. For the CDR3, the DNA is TGCAGTGCTACCCATCCGCGGGGGGGCTCGGACAATGAGCAGTTCTTC.